Listed here are 27 T cell receptor beta chains from one sample, sequenced in a study of shared clonotypes between healthy human individuals. Some clones are missing from TCRdb's copy, which holds only in-frame ones; the method was immunoSEQ multiplex PCR. The sample records roughly 700,000 clones, roughly 70% being singletons. Sequenced input: memory CD4+ T cells sorted from blood. Subset of the sample: CD45RA-negative fraction. The receptor set was obtained from a woman in her twenties or thirties in good health.

A few counts support this clone. J is TRBJ2-7 and V is TRBV28, with 9 bases identical to TRBD2. With V trimmed by 3 bases and J by 0 bases, 9 bases remained unmatched. This CDR3 has 17 amino acids. Germline loops: CDR1 MDHEN, CDR2 SYDVKM. This CDR3 is CASSFCYRLADSYEQYF. CDR3 nucleotides: TGTGCCAGCAGTTTTTGTTATAGACTAGCGGACTCCTACGAGCAGTACTTC.

V gene TRBV14 combines with J gene TRBJ2-1; TRBD2 agrees at 9 bases. The CDR3 runs 16 residues. The V gene end was trimmed by 0 bases and the J gene end by 11 bases; junction bases not matched to a gene: 11. The germline V gene encodes CDR1 SGHDN and CDR2 FVKESK. CDR3 amino acids: CASSQDGGSGRVKQFF. CDR3 nucleotides: TGTGCCAGCAGCCAAGATGGGGGTAGCGGGAGAGTGAAGCAGTTCTTC.

The chain recombines TRBV19 with TRBJ2-7; 9 bases fit TRBD1. CDR1 and CDR2 (germline): LNHDA, SQIVND (reference sequence). J lost 5 bases, V lost 3 bases, and 5 bases had no gene match. The CDR3 loop spans 14 amino acids. The CDR3 sequence is CASSIRDRDHEQYF. The DNA of the CDR3 is TGTGCCAGTAGTATTAGGGACAGGGACCACGAGCAGTACTTC.

This clone came up a few times. The gene calls are TRBV19 and TRBJ2-6; D is ambiguous. The germline CDR1 and CDR2 sequences are LNHDA and SQIVND (reference sequence). The CDR3 length is 13 residues. V lost 9 bases to trimming and J lost 0 bases, with 6 bases between them. The CDR3 nucleotides read TGTGCCAGGAGACACTCTGGGGCCAACGTCCTGACTTTC. The encoded protein is CARRHSGANVLTF. The complete variable domain, with remaining parts taken from reference TRBV19 and TRBJ2-6, reads DGGITQSPKYLFRKEGQNVTLSCEQNLNHDAMYWYRQDPGQGLRLIYYSQIVNDFQKGDIAEGYSVSREKKESFPLTVTSAQKNPTAFYLCARRHSGANVLTFGAGSRLTVL.

This clone has more than one count but fewer than ten. The chain has TRBV11-3 and TRBJ2-1; 7 bases agree with TRBD1. CDR1 is SGHNT and CDR2 is YENEEA in the germline V gene. Unmatched junction bases numbered 0, after V lost 4 bases and J lost 0 bases. This CDR3 is built from 14 residues. The CDR3 DNA reads TGTGCCAGCAGCTCAGGGGGCTCCTACAATGAGCAGTTCTTC. Protein sequence: CASSSGGSYNEQFF. Combining the CDR3 with reference TRBV11-3 and TRBJ2-1 gives the whole variable domain EAGVVQSPRYKIIEKKQPVAFWCNPISGHNTLYWYLQNLGQGPELLIRYENEEAVDDSQLPKDRFSAERLKGVDSTLKIQPAELGDSAVYLCASSSGGSYNEQFFGPGTRLTVL.

This chain connects TRBV11-2 to TRBJ2-2, with D perhaps matching TRBD1 or TRBD2 (6 bases each). V gave up 6 bases and J gave up 3 bases, with 14 bases separating them. Germline CDR1 SGHAT, CDR2 FQNNGV. CDR3 length: 15 residues. The CDR3: CASSSGARDTGELFF. The DNA for the CDR3 is TGTGCCAGCAGTTCGGGGGCGCGAGACACCGGGGAGCTGTTTTTT.

The V call is TRBV19, the J call TRBJ1-2; the D is unclear. Deletions cut 3 bases from V and 6 bases from J, with 14 bases between. The germline CDR1 and CDR2 sequences are LNHDA and SQIVND (reference sequence). There are 14 residues in the CDR3. This chain's CDR3 is CASSIREAVNGYTF. For the CDR3, the DNA is TGTGCCAGTAGTATTAGAGAGGCCGTTAATGGCTACACCTTC.

This sequence joins TRBV28 and TRBJ1-1; 7 bases align to TRBD1. V dropped 2 bases and J dropped 4; count of bases not matched to a gene: 10. Germline V lookup: CDR1 MDHEN, CDR2 SYDVKM. This CDR3 region has 16 residues. This chain's CDR3 is CASSLEGWGQITEAFF. The DNA of the CDR3 is TGTGCCAGCAGTTTAGAGGGTTGGGGACAGATCACTGAAGCTTTCTTT.

The chain combines TRBV19 with TRBJ2-3, with 9 positions matching TRBD1. CDR1 LNHDA and CDR2 SQIVND come from the germline V gene (reference sequence). The CDR3 covers 12 residues. V shed 4 bases, J shed 8 bases, and the junction held 1 base outside the gene matches. CDR3 coding DNA: TGTGCCAGTAGTACGGGACAGGGTACGCAGTATTTT. Translation gives CASSTGQGTQYF.

This rearrangement joins TRBV5-1 to TRBJ1-1; D not resolved. CDR1 and CDR2 from the germline V gene are SGHRS and YFSETQ. V was clipped by 4 bases and J by 0 bases, with 16 bases between them. CDR3 size: 16 residues. The CDR3 sequence: CASSQSRAGVNTEAFF. The CDR3 nucleotides are TGCGCCAGCAGCCAGTCTCGGGCGGGAGTGAACACTGAAGCTTTCTTT.

The chain couples TRBV19 to TRBJ2-5; D remains unclear. The CDR3 extends over 12 amino acids. Germline lookup yields CDR1 LNHDA and CDR2 SQIVND (reference sequence). V was cut by 4 bases and J by 7 bases, with 10 bases left in between. The CDR3 sequence: CASSTVGSTQYF. CDR3 nucleotide sequence: TGTGCCAGTAGTACGGTCGGATCGACCCAGTACTTC.

J is TRBJ2-3 and V is TRBV5-1; D assignment may be TRBD1 or TRBD2 (5 bases each). CDR3 size: 14 residues. Germline CDR1 is SGHRS and CDR2 is YFSETQ. V was trimmed by 4 bases and J by 0 bases, leaving 9 bases between them. The CDR3 spells CASSEGPSTDTQYF. In nucleotides, the CDR3 is TGCGCCAGCAGCGAGGGACCGAGCACAGATACGCAGTATTTT.

There are a few counts of this clone. This chain links TRBV25-1 with TRBJ1-1; D uncertain. This CDR3 region has 12 residues. The ends were cut back, 4 bases at V and 7 bases at J, with 10 bases in the middle. Germline-derived CDR1 and CDR2 are MGHDK and SYGVNS. CDR3 region: CASSARLGEAFF. The CDR3 bases are TGTGCCAGCAGTGCCCGGCTAGGTGAAGCTTTCTTT.

This chain joins TRBV6-5 and TRBJ2-2, with D unclear. Trimming stripped 5 bases from V and 1 base from J, with 11 bases between. There are 15 residues in the CDR3. The germline V gene has CDR1 MNHEY and CDR2 SVGAGI. CDR3 DNA: TGTGCCAGCAGTCGAGACGGCGTGAACACCGGGGAGCTGTTTTTT. This translates into CASSRDGVNTGELFF.

The CDR3 here is CASSRGGTGNQETQYF. The CDR3 DNA reads as TGTGCCAGTAGCCGCGGGGGGACAGGGAACCAAGAGACCCAGTACTTC. The chain has TRBV19 and TRBJ2-5; D perhaps matches TRBD1 (9 bases). CDR3 length: 16 amino acids. Per the germline V gene, CDR1 is LNHDA and CDR2 is SQIVND (reference sequence). The V end lost 6 bases, the J end lost 0 bases, and 17 bases lay between the germline ends.

The chain links TRBV2 to TRBJ1-5; D not certain. Trimming removed 7 bases from V and 1 base from J, with 5 bases in between. The CDR3 consists of 12 residues. Germline V gene sequence: CDR1 SNHLY, CDR2 FYNNEI. CDR3 in amino acids: CASTSSNQPQHF. DNA of the CDR3: TGTGCCAGCACCAGCAGCAATCAGCCCCAGCATTTT.

The chain has TRBV5-6 and TRBJ2-5; the match to TRBD1 covers 7 bases. Germline CDR1 reads SGHDT; CDR2 reads YYEEEE. J gave up 2 bases and V 4 bases, and 2 bases lay outside the gene matches. This CDR3 comprises 13 residues. CDR3: CASSPGQQETQYF. In DNA form, the CDR3 reads TGTGCCAGCAGCCCGGGACAGCAAGAGACCCAGTACTTC.

About this clone: The junction departs from germline at one end; a sequencing error may be responsible. This sample includes further DNA sequences coding for the same CDR3. The chain employs TRBV30 and TRBJ2-2, with a tentative D call TRBD1 (6 bases). This CDR3 is built from 14 residues. The germline V gene encodes CDR1 GTSNPN and CDR2 SVGIG (reference sequence). The CDR3 sequence is CAWEAGAGTGELFF. The DNA for the CDR3 is TGTGCCTGGGAGGCAGGGGCGGGTACCGGGGAGTTGTTTTTT.

The chain carries TRBV11-2 and TRBJ2-5; D is possibly TRBD1 or TRBD2 (5 bases each). This CDR3 is built from 16 residues. Germline values: CDR1 SGHAT, CDR2 FQNNGV. V was cut by 2 bases and J by 1 base, with 14 bases left in between. CDR3 residues: CASSLIPGRLQETQYF. The CDR3 nucleotides read TGTGCCAGCAGCTTAATACCGGGACGGCTCCAAGAGACCCAGTACTTC.

As to this clone: Within the sample, other DNA sequences also encode this same CDR3. The chain recombines TRBV5-1 with TRBJ1-2, with TRBD1 identical over 9 bases. The CDR3 contains 13 residues. Germline V gene data show CDR1 as SGHRS and CDR2 as YFSETQ. V lost 0 bases and J lost 8; bases outside the gene matches: 2. CDR3 bases: TGCGCCAGCAGCTTGGCACAGGGGGCGGGCTACACCTTC. It specifies CASSLAQGAGYTF.

The genes are TRBV7-9 and TRBJ1-2, with TRBD1 identical over 9 bases. Trimming removed 4 bases from V and 5 bases from J; junction bases left unmatched: 2. The CDR3 totals 13 residues. Germline V gives CDR1 SEHNR, CDR2 FQNEAQ (reference sequence). This chain's CDR3 is CASSWDRAYGYTF. For the CDR3, the DNA is TGTGCCAGCAGCTGGGACAGGGCTTATGGCTACACCTTC.

The chain is built from TRBV21-1 and TRBJ2-2; whether TRBD2, the table's D call, matches the DNA was not checked. TRBV21-1 is shown as a pseudogene. The CDR3 is 17 amino acids. The CDR3 loop is CASSGSSGREGTGELFF. The CDR3, as DNA: TGTGCCAGCAGCGGGAGTAGCGGGAGGGAGGGTACCGGGGAGCTGTTTTTT.

This clone is a singleton in its sample. V usage is TRBV29-1 and J usage is TRBJ1-4; D perhaps matches TRBD1 (6 bases). The V gene lost 5 bases and the J gene lost 5 bases, with 15 bases spanning the gap. Germline values: CDR1 SQVTM, CDR2 ANQGSEA. This CDR3 spans 14 amino acids. As DNA, the CDR3 is TGCAGCGTTCAAGCCGGGACAAGGAATGAAAAACTGTTTTTT. Translated, it gives CSVQAGTRNEKLFF.

The J gene is TRBJ2-2, the V gene TRBV27; no clear D. The length of the CDR3 is 16 residues. The germline V gene has CDR1 MNHEY and CDR2 SMNVEV (reference sequence). The V gene lost 2 bases and the J gene lost 3 bases, with 13 bases spanning the gap. The DNA for the CDR3 is TGTGCCAGCAGTTTAGGGCCCCAACCTGACACCGGGGAGCTGTTTTTT. As protein: CASSLGPQPDTGELFF.

V gene TRBV19 combines with J gene TRBJ2-4; D perhaps matches TRBD1 (6 bases). Trimming removed 7 bases from V and 0 bases from J, with 25 bases in between. The CDR3 contains 19 residues. CDR1 and CDR2 from the germline V gene are LNHDA and SQIVND (reference sequence). CDR3 sequence: CASTSSGTPNYEAKNIQYF. The CDR3 DNA reads TGTGCCAGTACTTCTTCCGGGACACCGAATTACGAAGCCAAAAACATTCAGTACTTC.

The rearrangement links TRBV19 to TRBJ1-2; 7 nucleotides align to TRBD1. This CDR3 region has 15 residues. CDR1 and CDR2 (germline): LNHDA, SQIVND (reference sequence). Unmatched junction bases numbered 12, after V lost 7 bases and J lost 4 bases. The CDR3: CASTPLAGQIYGYTF. CDR3 sequence (DNA): TGTGCCAGTACCCCCCTGGCGGGACAGATCTATGGCTACACCTTC.

This chain connects TRBV7-6 to TRBJ2-2; D gene ambiguous. Germline V CDR1 and CDR2: SGHVS, FNYEAQ. The CDR3 is made up of 13 amino acids. V was trimmed by 5 bases and J by 5 bases, leaving 9 bases between them. CDR3 sequence: CASSQQTTGELFF. The CDR3 bases are TGTGCCAGCAGCCAGCAGACGACCGGGGAGCTGTTTTTT.